This paragraph reports one T cell receptor (beta chain). This sample stems from a study of blood T cell repertoires in COVID-19. Looking at the study overall: Whether acute or convalescent, the COVID-19 samples came from the United States, Italy and Spain. PBMCs, B-cell-depleted T cells, or T cells were the source of the cDNA or gDNA that made up the material.

Patients from Seattle were sampled longitudinally, starting during active infection. The CDR3 is 13 residues long. V was clipped by 5 bases and J by 4 bases, with 9 bases between them. CDR1 and CDR2 from the germline V gene are SGHVS and FNYEAQ. Methods used by the authors: Scientists estimated how many nucleated cells there were by amplifying reference gene primers. TCRdb's table, derived via immunoSEQ multiplex PCR, lists solely in-frame clones and lacks some. V and J calls and clone size are as listed in that table; D and trimming were resolved from the DNA. The sample contains 250,000 to 400,000 clones, approximately 88% of which appear only once.

The J gene is TRBJ2-1, the V gene TRBV7-6; D is perhaps TRBD1 (5 bases). The sequencing sample was made of peripheral blood. The receptor's source is a young woman with COVID-19, enrolled during active disease. In nucleotides, the CDR3 is TGTGCCAGCAGCACACAGGAATACAATGAGCAGTTCTTC. This encodes CASSTQEYNEQFF.